The rows below give T cell receptor beta chains drawn from one sample of a study of patients and donors after allogeneic stem cell transplantation. TCRdb re-analysed the RT-PCR reads in MiXCR, keeping a single row per CDR3 protein. The data contain some 960,000 distinct CDR3 sequences, 18% of them singletons. The sample consisted of blood, either unsorted or a sorted T cell fraction (not recorded which). These receptors came from a human donor who was either an allogeneic HSCT recipient or a stem cell or donor lymphocyte infusion donor (not recorded which). It is not recorded whose cells these are; they may come from a transplant donor. Both conserved end residues are part of each CDR3. The D gene is left open where the match is weak. Size tells how often a clone was seen (once, few, many) or the class of an expanded clone, and some rows leave it out.

abundance: NA
d_gene: TRBD1
v_gene: TRBV10-2
j_gene: TRBJ2-7
CDR3aa: CASRPGGEQYF
CDR3nt: TGCGCCAGCAGACCAGGGGGCGAGCAGTACTTC

abundance: few
d_gene: TRBD2
v_gene: TRBV5-4
j_gene: TRBJ2-2
CDR3aa: CASSLVGGRASGELFF
CDR3nt: TGTGCCAGCAGCTTGGTTGGCGGGAGGGCCTCCGGGGAGCTGTTTTTT

abundance: few
d_gene: NA
v_gene: TRBV5-1
j_gene: TRBJ2-3
CDR3aa: CASSLTGTADQDTQYF
CDR3nt: TGCGCCAGCAGCTTGACCGGGACGGCGGATCAAGATACGCAGTATTTT

abundance: NA
d_gene: NA
v_gene: TRBV7-2
j_gene: TRBJ2-1
CDR3aa: CASSLWAPLGNEQFF
CDR3nt: TGTGCCAGCAGCTTATGGGCCCCGCTTGGGAATGAGCAGTTCTTC

abundance: NA
d_gene: TRBD2
v_gene: TRBV7-2
j_gene: TRBJ2-7
CDR3aa: CASSSRVAGGEQYF
CDR3nt: TGTGCCAGCAGCTCTCGTGTCGCGGGGGGTGAGCAGTACTTC

abundance: NA
d_gene: NA
v_gene: TRBV10-3
j_gene: TRBJ2-3
CDR3aa: CAISEWLEADTQYF
CDR3nt: TGTGCCATCAGTGAGTGGTTAGAAGCAGATACGCAGTATTTT

abundance: few
d_gene: NA
v_gene: TRBV20-1
j_gene: TRBJ2-3
CDR3aa: CSASQTRDTQYF
CDR3nt: TGCAGTGCTAGCCAAACTCGGGATACGCAGTATTTT

abundance: few
d_gene: NA
v_gene: TRBV7-3
j_gene: TRBJ2-1
CDR3aa: CASSLTQGIIANEQFF
CDR3nt: TGTGCCAGCAGCTTAACCCAGGGTATTATTGCCAATGAGCAGTTCTTC

abundance: NA
d_gene: TRBD1
v_gene: TRBV29-1
j_gene: TRBJ2-4
CDR3aa: CSGTWDRGPLAKNIQYF
CDR3nt: TGCAGCGGAACTTGGGACAGGGGTCCTTTAGCCAAAAACATTCAGTACTTC

abundance: NA
d_gene: TRBD1
v_gene: TRBV19
j_gene: TRBJ2-3
CDR3aa: CASAYRGPTSTDTQYF
CDR3nt: TGTGCCAGCGCCTACAGGGGGCCAACTAGCACAGATACGCAGTATTTT

abundance: NA
d_gene: NA
v_gene: TRBV30
j_gene: TRBJ2-7
CDR3aa: CAWSVEDVYEQYF
CDR3nt: TGTGCCTGGAGTGTGGAAGATGTCTACGAGCAGTACTTC

abundance: many
d_gene: NA
v_gene: TRBV12-3/TRBV12-4
j_gene: TRBJ2-7
CDR3aa: CASSPAEGHYEQYF
CDR3nt: TGTGCCAGCAGTCCCGCCGAGGGACACTACGAGCAGTACTTC

abundance: NA
d_gene: NA
v_gene: TRBV7-8
j_gene: TRBJ2-1
CDR3aa: CASRPPGGYNEQFF
CDR3nt: TGTGCCAGCAGGCCCCCCGGCGGTTACAATGAGCAGTTCTTC

abundance: few
d_gene: TRBD1
v_gene: TRBV12-3/TRBV12-4
j_gene: TRBJ1-2
CDR3aa: CASTSGTGGADGYTF
CDR3nt: TGTGCCAGCACCTCCGGGACAGGGGGCGCTGATGGCTACACCTTC

abundance: NA
d_gene: NA
v_gene: TRBV3-1
j_gene: TRBJ2-7
CDR3aa: CASSQEPRGVQYF
CDR3nt: TGTGCCAGCAGCCAAGAGCCCAGAGGAGTGCAGTACTTC

abundance: NA
d_gene: NA
v_gene: TRBV6-5
j_gene: TRBJ1-5
CDR3aa: CASSYFSAGQPQHF
CDR3nt: TGTGCCAGCAGTTACTTCTCAGCGGGTCAGCCCCAGCATTTT

abundance: few
d_gene: NA
v_gene: TRBV11-2
j_gene: TRBJ2-7
CDR3aa: CASSSDPLEYEQYF
CDR3nt: TGTGCCAGCAGCTCGGACCCGTTGGAATACGAGCAGTACTTC

abundance: many
d_gene: NA
v_gene: TRBV29-1
j_gene: TRBJ2-3
CDR3aa: CSVEILAATTDTQYF
CDR3nt: TGCAGCGTTGAAATCTTAGCGGCAACCACAGATACGCAGTATTTT

abundance: NA
d_gene: TRBD1
v_gene: TRBV12-3/TRBV12-4
j_gene: TRBJ2-7
CDR3aa: CASTWDRAYEQYF
CDR3nt: TGTGCCAGCACCTGGGACAGGGCCTACGAGCAGTACTTC

abundance: NA
d_gene: NA
v_gene: TRBV2
j_gene: TRBJ1-2
CDR3aa: CASTSPLGERRTINYGYTF
CDR3nt: TGTGCCAGCACCTCTCCCTTAGGGGAAAGAAGAACAATTAACTATGGCTACACCTTC

abundance: NA
d_gene: NA
v_gene: TRBV7-8
j_gene: TRBJ2-7
CDR3aa: CASSLYVSGGSYEQYF
CDR3nt: TGTGCCAGCAGCTTATATGTCTCCGGCGGCTCCTACGAGCAGTACTTC

abundance: NA
d_gene: NA
v_gene: TRBV12-3/TRBV12-4
j_gene: TRBJ1-4
CDR3aa: CASSLSGVRGEKLFF
CDR3nt: TGTGCCAGCAGTCTATCAGGGGTACGGGGTGAAAAACTGTTTTTT

abundance: few
d_gene: NA
v_gene: TRBV4-1
j_gene: TRBJ2-7
CDR3aa: CASSQGLGLYEQYF
CDR3nt: TGCGCCAGCAGCCAAGGGCTAGGTCTCTACGAGCAGTACTTC

abundance: many
d_gene: NA
v_gene: TRBV12-3/TRBV12-4
j_gene: TRBJ2-7
CDR3aa: CASSSNVGFSSYEQYF
CDR3nt: TGTGCCAGCAGCTCAAATGTCGGCTTTAGCTCCTACGAGCAGTACTTC

abundance: NA
d_gene: NA
v_gene: TRBV4-1
j_gene: TRBJ2-1
CDR3aa: CASSQGGGAYDEQFF
CDR3nt: TGCGCCAGCAGCCAAGGAGGGGGAGCCTACGATGAGCAGTTCTTC

abundance: NA
d_gene: TRBD1
v_gene: TRBV7-9
j_gene: TRBJ1-4
CDR3aa: CASSVTGAHEKLFF
CDR3nt: TGTGCCAGCAGCGTCACAGGGGCTCACGAAAAACTGTTTTTT

abundance: few
d_gene: NA
v_gene: TRBV20-1
j_gene: TRBJ2-1
CDR3aa: CSANPRGRSARINEQFF
CDR3nt: TGCAGTGCTAACCCTCGAGGTAGGAGCGCGCGGATCAATGAGCAGTTCTTC

abundance: few
d_gene: NA
v_gene: TRBV6-1
j_gene: TRBJ2-1
CDR3aa: CASSPLRGYEQFF
CDR3nt: TGTGCCAGCAGCCCGTTAAGGGGGTATGAGCAGTTCTTC

abundance: NA
d_gene: NA
v_gene: TRBV20-1
j_gene: TRBJ1-1
CDR3aa: CSAHRQEGRNTEAFF
CDR3nt: TGCAGTGCTCACAGACAAGAGGGTCGGAACACTGAAGCTTTCTTT

abundance: NA
d_gene: NA
v_gene: TRBV27
j_gene: TRBJ1-3
CDR3aa: CASSYSGTGNTIYF
CDR3nt: TGTGCCAGCAGTTATTCCGGGACTGGAAACACCATATATTTT

abundance: NA
d_gene: TRBD2
v_gene: TRBV9
j_gene: TRBJ2-1
CDR3aa: CASSDPMAGGLNEQFF
CDR3nt: TGTGCCAGCAGCGACCCCATGGCGGGGGGGTTGAATGAGCAGTTCTTC

abundance: NA
d_gene: NA
v_gene: TRBV10-3
j_gene: TRBJ2-5
CDR3aa: CAISGERETQYF
CDR3nt: TGTGCCATCAGTGGGGAGCGGGAGACCCAGTACTTC

abundance: few
d_gene: NA
v_gene: TRBV6-1
j_gene: TRBJ1-5
CDR3aa: CASSEDPSYQPQHF
CDR3nt: TGTGCCAGCAGTGAAGACCCCAGCTATCAGCCCCAGCATTTT

abundance: NA
d_gene: NA
v_gene: TRBV3-1
j_gene: TRBJ2-7
CDR3aa: CASSQGERGSYEQYF
CDR3nt: TGTGCCAGCAGCCAAGGGGAAAGGGGCTCCTACGAGCAGTACTTC

abundance: few
d_gene: TRBD1
v_gene: TRBV12-3/TRBV12-4
j_gene: TRBJ2-5
CDR3aa: CASSTGDRVKETQYF
CDR3nt: TGTGCCAGCAGTACTGGGGACAGGGTAAAAGAGACCCAGTACTTC

abundance: NA
d_gene: TRBD1
v_gene: TRBV6-1
j_gene: TRBJ2-7
CDR3aa: CASSRPGQGRNEQYF
CDR3nt: TGTGCCAGCAGTCGCCCGGGACAGGGGAGGAACGAGCAGTACTTC

abundance: NA
d_gene: NA
v_gene: TRBV4-3
j_gene: TRBJ2-5
CDR3aa: CASSQDIGQSETQYF
CDR3nt: TGCGCCAGCAGCCAAGATATTGGACAGTCAGAGACCCAGTACTTC

abundance: NA
d_gene: NA
v_gene: TRBV12-3/TRBV12-4
j_gene: TRBJ1-6
CDR3aa: CASSFGIGNSPLHF
CDR3nt: TGTGCCAGCAGTTTTGGGATCGGGAATTCACCCCTCCACTTT

abundance: few
d_gene: NA
v_gene: TRBV30
j_gene: TRBJ2-7
CDR3aa: CAWSARPEQYF
CDR3nt: TGTGCCTGGAGTGCCCGACCCGAGCAGTACTTC

abundance: NA
d_gene: NA
v_gene: TRBV6-4
j_gene: TRBJ1-1
CDR3aa: CASSGGDEAFF
CDR3nt: TGTGCCAGCAGTGGGGGGGATGAAGCTTTCTTT

abundance: NA
d_gene: NA
v_gene: TRBV20-1
j_gene: TRBJ1-1
CDR3aa: CSARGGRLMNTEAFF
CDR3nt: TGCAGTGCCCGAGGGGGACGGCTCATGAACACTGAAGCTTTCTTT

abundance: few
d_gene: NA
v_gene: TRBV4-1
j_gene: TRBJ1-2
CDR3aa: CASSQEFGGYGYTF
CDR3nt: TGCGCCAGCAGCCAAGAGTTCGGGGGCTATGGCTACACCTTC

abundance: few
d_gene: TRBD1
v_gene: TRBV20-1
j_gene: TRBJ1-3
CDR3aa: CSARQGRSGNTIYF
CDR3nt: TGCAGTGCCCGACAGGGAAGGTCTGGAAACACCATATATTTT

abundance: few
d_gene: NA
v_gene: TRBV24-1
j_gene: TRBJ2-7
CDR3aa: CATSDSRLGSYEQYF
CDR3nt: TGTGCCACCAGTGATAGCAGGCTCGGGTCCTACGAGCAGTACTTC

abundance: NA
d_gene: TRBD2
v_gene: TRBV25-1
j_gene: TRBJ2-7
CDR3aa: CASSEWAGGSYEQYF
CDR3nt: TGTGCCAGCAGTGAATGGGCGGGAGGTTCCTACGAGCAGTACTTC

abundance: once
d_gene: NA
v_gene: TRBV9
j_gene: TRBJ2-7
CDR3aa: CASSVAESDSYEQYF
CDR3nt: TGTGCCAGCAGCGTAGCTGAGAGCGACAGTTACGAGCAGTACTTC

abundance: many
d_gene: NA
v_gene: TRBV12-3/TRBV12-4
j_gene: TRBJ1-3
CDR3aa: CASSPRGDTIYF
CDR3nt: TGTGCCAGCAGCCCGCGTGGGGACACCATATATTTT

abundance: few
d_gene: NA
v_gene: TRBV29-1
j_gene: TRBJ2-7
CDR3aa: CSVMKARGSSYEQYF
CDR3nt: TGCAGCGTGATGAAGGCCCGTGGCAGCTCCTACGAGCAGTACTTC

abundance: NA
d_gene: TRBD1
v_gene: TRBV6-2/TRBV6-3
j_gene: TRBJ1-6
CDR3aa: CASSSTPALTGANSPLHF
CDR3nt: TGTGCCAGCAGTTCAACTCCGGCCCTGACAGGGGCTAATTCACCCCTCCACTTT

abundance: many
d_gene: NA
v_gene: TRBV3-1
j_gene: TRBJ1-1
CDR3aa: CASSQGQYTEAFF
CDR3nt: TGTGCCAGCAGCCAAGGACAGTACACTGAAGCTTTCTTT

abundance: NA
d_gene: NA
v_gene: TRBV24-1
j_gene: TRBJ1-5
CDR3aa: CATSAGNGIGNQPQHF
CDR3nt: TGTGCCACCAGTGCTGGTAATGGTATTGGCAATCAGCCCCAGCATTTT

abundance: few
d_gene: NA
v_gene: TRBV9
j_gene: TRBJ2-1
CDR3aa: CASSVEAESSYNEQFF
CDR3nt: TGTGCCAGCAGCGTAGAGGCGGAAAGCTCCTACAATGAGCAGTTCTTC

abundance: many
d_gene: NA
v_gene: TRBV12-3/TRBV12-4
j_gene: TRBJ1-5
CDR3aa: CASSPGTRLRDNQPQHF
CDR3nt: TGTGCCAGCAGTCCGGGGACGCGTTTAAGGGATAATCAGCCCCAGCATTTT

abundance: few
d_gene: NA
v_gene: TRBV20-1
j_gene: TRBJ2-3
CDR3aa: CSAITPWGSTDTQYF
CDR3nt: TGCAGTGCTATTACCCCCTGGGGGTCCACAGATACGCAGTATTTT